This T cell receptor (beta chain) originates from a study of monozygotic twins with inflammatory bowel disease. Regarding the study as a whole: The analysis failed to separate different T cell subtypes. Diversity of TCRbeta measured by inverse Simpson was lower in IBD patients than in healthy co-twins.

To note about this clonotype: Its specificity is not known.

A 6-nucleotide sample barcode was carried by the UMIs, which template switching added. For each CDR3 protein, TCRdb gives one entry from its re-call of the 5' RACE reads, without DNA. The specimen's table records 400,000 to 500,000 distinct CDR3 sequences. Germline lookup yields CDR1 SEHNR and CDR2 FQNEAQ (reference sequence). This CDR3 has 16 amino acids. Sampling involved one blood draw (roughly 2.5 ml) for every donor. Sequences were obtained from blood. V is TRBV7-9 and J is TRBJ2-1. The TCR was taken from a human donor with ulcerative colitis or Crohn's disease, or a healthy co-twin of an affected twin (not recorded which). The CDR3 reads CASSIRGGGSYNEQFF.